Described below is a single T cell receptor (beta chain) sequence and its context. Germline CDR1 reads PRHDT; CDR2 reads FYEKMQ (reference sequence). The CDR3 sequence is 13 residues long. V was shortened by 0 bases and J by 6 bases, with 9 bases between the two germline ends. The sample originates from a study of shared clonotypes between healthy human individuals. Here immunoSEQ multiplex PCR was the method, and the copy in TCRdb shows in-frame clones only, minus some. This sample has under 850,000 clones, with 80% to 95% found just once. It was CD45RO-negative cells, positively selected for CCR7, that made up naive CD8 cells, with terminally differentiated effector memory CD45RA+ cells excluded.

The genes are TRBV13 and TRBJ2-7; D is possibly TRBD2 (5 bases). Source material: naive CD8+ T cells sorted from blood. This sequence was found in a man aged 25 to 45 in good health. This CDR3 is CASSLGEGGEQYF. The CDR3 region has the DNA TGTGCCAGCAGCTTAGGTGAGGGCGGCGAGCAGTACTTC. Complete variable domain (other parts from reference TRBV13 and TRBJ2-7): AAGVIQSPRHLIKEKRETATLKCYPIPRHDTVYWYQQGPGQDPQFLISFYEKMQSDKGSIPDRFSAQQFSDYHSELNMSSLELGDSALYFCASSLGEGGEQYFGPGTRLTVT.